This T cell receptor beta chain is drawn from a study of blood T cell repertoires in COVID-19. Study-level background: The origin of the acute and convalescent COVID-19 samples was the United States, Italy and Spain. The cDNA or gDNA used as material had been derived from T cells, B-cell-depleted T cells, or PBMCs.

V shed 6 bases, J shed 0 bases, and the junction held 3 bases outside the gene matches. Germline V CDR1 and CDR2: WNHNN, SYGVQD (reference sequence). The CDR3 contains 17 residues. The data were produced by immunoSEQ multiplex PCR, yet TCRdb's version contains in-frame clones alone and is incomplete. The data show about 250,000 clones, 88% seen once. The chain has TRBV10-1 and TRBJ2-1, with 15 bases lining up with TRBD2. The specimen sequenced was peripheral blood. The source of this sequence is a woman aged 25-40 years with acute or convalescent COVID-19. The CDR3 DNA reads TGCGCCAGCAGGGGGACTAGCGGGAGGACCTCCTACAATGAGCAGTTCTTC. It encodes CASRGTSGRTSYNEQFF.